This T cell receptor beta chain was captured by sequencing in a study of blood T cell repertoires in COVID-19. About the study: PBMCs, B-cell-depleted T cells, or T cells were the source of the cDNA or gDNA that made up the material.

In the original processing: Estimation of nucleated cell counts was performed using reference gene primer amplification. TCRdb's table, derived via immunoSEQ multiplex PCR, lists solely in-frame clones and lacks some. That table gives V, J and clone size, and the DNA gave D and trimming. This sample has over 200,000 clones, with around 86% found just once. The germline gives CDR1 LGHNA, CDR2 YNFKEQ. Trimming shortened V by 0 bases and J by 6 bases, and 9 bases separated the two germline ends. The CDR3 sequence is 15 residues long. This chain uses TRBV4-2 with TRBJ1-6; no clear D gene. Sequencing was carried out using peripheral blood. The TCR was taken from a man aged 55 to 70 who had recovered from COVID-19. The DNA for the CDR3 is TGTGCCAGCAGCCAAGAATGGGCGGGTAATTCACCCCTCCACTTT. This encodes CASSQEWAGNSPLHF.